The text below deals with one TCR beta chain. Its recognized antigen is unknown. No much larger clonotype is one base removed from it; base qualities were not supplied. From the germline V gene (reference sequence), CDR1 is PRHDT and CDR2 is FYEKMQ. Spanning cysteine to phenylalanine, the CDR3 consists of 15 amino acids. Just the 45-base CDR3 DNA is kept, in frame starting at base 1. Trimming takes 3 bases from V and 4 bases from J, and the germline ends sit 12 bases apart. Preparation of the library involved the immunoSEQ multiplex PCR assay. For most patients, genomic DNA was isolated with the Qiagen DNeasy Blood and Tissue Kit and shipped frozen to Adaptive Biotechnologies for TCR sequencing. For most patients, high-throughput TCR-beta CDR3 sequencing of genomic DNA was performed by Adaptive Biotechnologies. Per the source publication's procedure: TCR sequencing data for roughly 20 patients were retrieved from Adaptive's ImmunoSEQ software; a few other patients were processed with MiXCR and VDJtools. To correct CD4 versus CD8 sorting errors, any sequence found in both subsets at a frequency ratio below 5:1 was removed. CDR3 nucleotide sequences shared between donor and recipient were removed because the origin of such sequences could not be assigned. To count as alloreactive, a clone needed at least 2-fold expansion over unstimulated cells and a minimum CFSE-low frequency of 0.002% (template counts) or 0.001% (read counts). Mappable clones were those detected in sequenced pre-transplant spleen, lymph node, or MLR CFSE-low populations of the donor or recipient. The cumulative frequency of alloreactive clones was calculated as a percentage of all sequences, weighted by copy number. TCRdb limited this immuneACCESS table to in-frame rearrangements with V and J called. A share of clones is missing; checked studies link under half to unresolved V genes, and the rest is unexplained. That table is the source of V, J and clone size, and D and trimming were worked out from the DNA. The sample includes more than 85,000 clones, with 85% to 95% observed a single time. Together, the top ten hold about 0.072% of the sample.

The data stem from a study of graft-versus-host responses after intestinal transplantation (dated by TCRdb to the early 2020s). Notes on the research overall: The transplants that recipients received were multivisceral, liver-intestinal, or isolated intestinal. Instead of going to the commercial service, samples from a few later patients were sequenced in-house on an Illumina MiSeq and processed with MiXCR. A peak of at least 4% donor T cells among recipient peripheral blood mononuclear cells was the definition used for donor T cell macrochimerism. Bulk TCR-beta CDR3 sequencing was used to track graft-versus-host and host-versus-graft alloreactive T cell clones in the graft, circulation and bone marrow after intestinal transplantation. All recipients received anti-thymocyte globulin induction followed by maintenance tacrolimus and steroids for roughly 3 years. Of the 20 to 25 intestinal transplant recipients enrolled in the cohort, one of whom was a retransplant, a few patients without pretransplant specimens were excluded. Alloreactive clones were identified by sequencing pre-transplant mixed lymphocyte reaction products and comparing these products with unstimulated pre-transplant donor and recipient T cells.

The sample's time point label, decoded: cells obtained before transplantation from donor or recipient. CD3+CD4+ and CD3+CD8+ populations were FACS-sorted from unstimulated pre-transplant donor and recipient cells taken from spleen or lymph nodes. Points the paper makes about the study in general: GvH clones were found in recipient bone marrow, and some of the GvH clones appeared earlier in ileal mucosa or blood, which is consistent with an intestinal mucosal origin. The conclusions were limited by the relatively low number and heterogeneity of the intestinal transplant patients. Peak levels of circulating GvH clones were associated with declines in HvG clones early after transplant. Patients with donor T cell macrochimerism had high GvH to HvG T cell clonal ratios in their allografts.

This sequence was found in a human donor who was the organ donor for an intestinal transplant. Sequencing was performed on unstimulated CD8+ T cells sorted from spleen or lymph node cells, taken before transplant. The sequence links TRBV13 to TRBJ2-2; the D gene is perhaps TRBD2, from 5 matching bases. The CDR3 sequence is CASSFLPRGTGELFF. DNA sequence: TGTGCCAGCAGCTTTCTACCACGGGGCACCGGGGAGCTGTTTTTT.